A single sample gave rise to the 27 T cell receptor beta chains below, sequenced in a study of blood T cell repertoires in COVID-19. Data came from immunoSEQ multiplex PCR; TCRdb stores just in-frame clones and leaves some out. Of 230,000 or so clones in the sample, 88% were seen once. Sample: PBMCs or T cells enriched from blood (not recorded which). The receptors here all came from a woman aged 30 to 39 who had recovered from COVID-19.

The V and J genes are TRBV12-5 and TRBJ1-4, with 10 bases identical to TRBD1. V was clipped by 2 bases and J by 8 bases; unmatched bases: 14. Germline CDR1 reads LGHNT; CDR2 reads FRNRAP. The CDR3 loop spans 18 amino acids. The CDR3 reads CASGLSGQGDRRTEKLFF. CDR3 sequence (DNA): TGTGCTAGTGGTTTGTCCGGACAGGGGGATAGGAGGACAGAAAAACTGTTTTTT. The full variable domain, with the rest looked up from reference TRBV12-5 and TRBJ1-4, is DARVTQTPRHKVTEMGQEVTMRCQPILGHNTVFWYRQTMMQGLELLAYFRNRAPLDDSGMPKDRFSAEMPDATLATLKIQPSEPRDSAVYFCASGLSGQGDRRTEKLFFGSGTQLSVL.

Only a few counts were recorded for this clone. Written as DNA, the CDR3 is TGTGCCAGCAGCTTCAATGAGAGGGATACGCAGTATTTT. Translated, it gives CASSFNERDTQYF. The V and J genes are TRBV7-9 and TRBJ2-3; no clear D gene. V was clipped by 3 bases and J by 6 bases, with 10 bases between them. Germline V gives CDR1 SEHNR, CDR2 FQNEAQ (reference sequence). This CDR3 is 13 amino acids long.

The chain uses TRBV2 and TRBJ2-3; D unclear. The V gene lost 6 bases and the J gene lost 0 bases, with 4 bases spanning the gap. There are 12 residues in the CDR3. Germline V gene lookup returns CDR1 SNHLY and CDR2 FYNNEI. Here the CDR3 reads CASSYSTDTQYF. The CDR3 DNA sequence: TGTGCCAGCAGCTATAGCACAGATACGCAGTATTTT.

The CDR3 sequence is CASSEVWQGGSPLHF. For the CDR3, the DNA is TGTGCCAGCAGTGAAGTGTGGCAGGGCGGATCACCCCTCCACTTT. The chain uses TRBV6-1 and TRBJ1-6; maybe TRBD1 (5 bases). This CDR3 has 15 residues. The germline CDR1 and CDR2 sequences are MNHNS and SASEGT. Trimming took off 1 base at V and 10 bases at J, with 14 bases between the two ends.

The rearrangement links TRBV19 to TRBJ2-2; TRBD1 agrees at 8 bases. The CDR3 is 14 residues long. Trimming removed 7 bases from V and 0 bases from J; junction bases left unmatched: 1. Per the germline V gene, CDR1 is LNHDA and CDR2 is SQIVND (reference sequence). The chain's CDR3 is CASMTGANTGELFF. The DNA for the CDR3 is TGTGCCAGTATGACAGGGGCGAACACCGGGGAGCTGTTTTTT.

CDR3 nucleotides: TGTGCCAGCAGCTTGGGCCTCGGTCAGGGGGAACTGGGCAATCAGCCCCAGCATTTT. As protein: CASSLGLGQGELGNQPQHF. The rearrangement uses TRBV5-8 and TRBJ1-5, with 7 nucleotides matching TRBD1. Germline CDR1 SGHTS, CDR2 YDEGEE. The V gene end was trimmed by 0 bases and the J gene end by 2 bases; junction bases not matched to a gene: 14. This CDR3 has 19 residues.

The rearrangement links TRBV15 to TRBJ1-6; TRBD1 is a possible D gene (5 bases). The V and J ends lost 0 bases and 10 bases respectively, with 13 bases between them. The CDR3 has 15 amino acids. CDR1 and CDR2 (germline): LNHNV, YYDKDF (reference sequence). CDR3 residues: CATSRESGGKSPLHF. The DNA for the CDR3 is TGTGCCACCAGCAGAGAAAGCGGGGGGAAGTCACCCCTCCACTTT.

This rearrangement joins TRBV2 to TRBJ1-3, with 11 bases identical to TRBD1. From germline, CDR1 is SNHLY and CDR2 FYNNEI. The CDR3 extends over 15 amino acids. Trimming removed 2 bases from V and 8 bases from J; junction bases left unmatched: 5. The DNA for the CDR3 is TGTGCCAGCAGTGAATGGGACAGGGGGGTCGACACCATATATTTT. Its protein product is CASSEWDRGVDTIYF.

The sample holds many counts of this clone. The rearrangement uses TRBV9 and TRBJ1-1; 8 bases match TRBD1. Germline CDR1 and CDR2: SGDLS and YYNGEE. The length of the CDR3 is 15 residues. V was pared by 0 bases and J by 3 bases, with 4 bases of the junction left unmatched. CDR3 amino acids: CASSVETGGDTEAFF. CDR3 DNA: TGTGCCAGCAGCGTAGAAACAGGGGGGGACACTGAAGCTTTCTTT.

The CDR3 is CASISPGNTEAFF. CDR3 nucleotides: TGTGCCAGCATCTCGCCAGGGAACACTGAAGCTTTCTTT. The chain uses TRBV3-1 (or the pseudogene TRBV3-2) and TRBJ1-1; unclear D gene. This CDR3 is 13 amino acids long. V was cut by 7 bases and J by 1 base, with 10 bases left in between. The germline gives CDR1 LGHDT, CDR2 YNNKEL (reference sequence).

V gene TRBV7-3 combines with J gene TRBJ2-2; TRBD2 matches 11 bases. There are 20 residues in the CDR3. After removal of 5 bases from V and 0 bases from J, the junction contained 14 bases not matched to a gene. The germline V gene has CDR1 SGHTA and CDR2 FQGTGA. Here the CDR3 reads CASSRNLAGGLTTNTGELFF. The CDR3 DNA sequence: TGTGCCAGCAGCCGAAACCTAGCGGGGGGCCTTACTACGAACACCGGGGAGCTGTTTTTT.

The rearrangement joins TRBV11-1 to TRBJ2-7; TRBD2 matches 7 bases. Germline CDR1 SGHAT, CDR2 FQDESV (reference sequence). The CDR3 loop spans 12 amino acids. V lost 3 bases to trimming and J lost 6 bases; unmatched junction nucleotides: 2. The CDR3 nucleotides are TGTGCCAGCAGCTTGACGGGAGGCGAGCAGTACTTC. Protein product: CASSLTGGEQYF.

The genes are TRBV7-9 and TRBJ2-7; D is possibly TRBD1 (5 bases). The CDR3 sequence is 11 residues long. CDR1 and CDR2 (germline): SEHNR, FQNEAQ (reference sequence). Trimming pared 5 bases from V and 3 bases from J, leaving 5 bases between. CDR3 sequence (DNA): TGTGCCAGCAGCGACAGCTACGAGCAGTACTTC. As protein: CASSDSYEQYF.

This chain joins TRBV12-5 and TRBJ2-1; a weak D match, TRBD1 (5 bases). The CDR3 contains 13 residues. Trimming removed 7 bases at V and 0 bases at J, with 7 bases between. CDR1 LGHNT and CDR2 FRNRAP come from the germline V gene. CDR3 residues: CASEQGSYNEQFF. The CDR3 region has the DNA TGTGCTAGTGAGCAGGGCTCCTACAATGAGCAGTTCTTC.

This clone has a single count. This sequence joins TRBV5-1 and TRBJ1-6, with 10 bases aligning to TRBD1. This CDR3 comprises 16 residues. With 0 bases clipped from V and 5 bases from J, the junction kept 2 bases outside the gene matches. CDR1 SGHRS and CDR2 YFSETQ come from the germline V gene. DNA for the CDR3: TGCGCCAGCAGCTTGGGGGACAGGGGAAATAATTCACCCCTCCACTTT. Translated: CASSLGDRGNNSPLHF.

This clone was seen only once. The V and J genes are TRBV5-1 and TRBJ1-1; unclear D gene. Trimming removed 4 bases at V and 7 bases at J, with 14 bases between. The CDR3 is made up of 13 amino acids. Germline V lookup: CDR1 SGHRS, CDR2 YFSETQ. CDR3 amino acids: CASSPAGGIEAFF. DNA of the CDR3: TGCGCCAGCAGCCCCGCAGGCGGGATTGAAGCTTTCTTT.

This clone showed up just a few times. The rearrangement links TRBV7-2 to TRBJ1-2, with D unclear. The CDR3 sequence is 13 residues long. Looked up from germline, CDR1 is SGHTA and CDR2 is FQGNSA. V lost 4 bases, J lost 5 bases, and 11 bases lay in between. The CDR3 nucleotides read TGTGCCAGCAGCTCCGGGGTACAGTATGGCTACACCTTC. This sequence encodes CASSSGVQYGYTF.

The chain couples TRBV7-2 to TRBJ2-5; D remains unclear. V lost 1 base and J 3 bases, leaving 6 bases between the germline ends. Per germline, CDR1 SGHTA and CDR2 FQGNSA. This CDR3 has 13 amino acids. CDR3 loop: CASSLVAKETQYF. The CDR3 DNA is TGTGCCAGCAGCTTAGTTGCGAAAGAGACCCAGTACTTC.

The chain carries TRBV4-3 and TRBJ2-3, with 8 bases fitting TRBD1. The CDR3 is made up of 16 amino acids. The trim removed 1 base at V and 3 bases at J, leaving 6 bases unmatched. Germline V lookup: CDR1 LGHNA, CDR2 YSLEER. In DNA form, the CDR3 reads TGCGCCAGCAGCCAAGGGGCAGGGGGCCCTACAGATACGCAGTATTTT. Translated: CASSQGAGGPTDTQYF.

CDR3 nucleotides: TGTGCCAGCAGCTTTAATCTTCCGGGACAGGCAACTAATGAAAAACTGTTTTTT. Translated, it gives CASSFNLPGQATNEKLFF. The chain links TRBV7-8 to TRBJ1-4, with 8 bases aligning to TRBD1. V shed 3 bases, J shed 0 bases, and the junction held 9 bases outside the gene matches. The germline V gene has CDR1 SGHVS and CDR2 FQNEAQ. The CDR3 totals 18 residues.

This rearrangement joins TRBV20-1 to TRBJ1-1, with unresolved D. With 2 bases removed from V and 8 bases from J, the gap between germline ends came to 6 bases. Germline V lookup: CDR1 DFQATT, CDR2 SNEGSKA (reference sequence). This CDR3 is built from 10 residues. In DNA, the CDR3 is TGCAGTGCTAGACACCGGGAAGCTTTCTTT. Amino acids: CSARHREAFF.

The V and J genes are TRBV11-2 and TRBJ1-1; D not certain. The CDR3 runs 14 residues. V shed 4 bases and J shed 0 bases, with 9 bases lying between them. The V gene's germline CDR1 is SGHAT and CDR2 FQNNGV. In nucleotides, the CDR3 is TGTGCCAGCAGCTCCGGACTTATGAACACTGAAGCTTTCTTT. It encodes CASSSGLMNTEAFF.

The V and J genes are TRBV6-5 and TRBJ2-1; a possible D gene is TRBD1 (5 bases). Per the germline V gene, CDR1 is MNHEY and CDR2 is SVGAGI. The CDR3 totals 14 residues. Between the trimmed V and J ends, which lost 8 bases and 3 bases, there was a span of 14 bases. The CDR3 DNA reads TGTGCCAGCGGTTCAGGGCTCGTCTACAATGAGCAGTTCTTC. This codes for CASGSGLVYNEQFF.

This clone was detected only a few times. The V and J genes are TRBV7-9 and TRBJ1-1; D is uncertain. Between the trimmed V and J ends, which lost 4 bases and 5 bases, there was a span of 14 bases. This CDR3 has 14 residues. CDR1 and CDR2 from the germline V gene are SEHNR and FQNEAQ (reference sequence). The CDR3 DNA reads as TGTGCCAGCAGCTCCCCCCCACCAGGAACTGAAGCTTTCTTT. This translates into CASSSPPPGTEAFF. Full variable domain (remainder filled in from reference TRBV7-9 and TRBJ1-1): DTGVSQNPRHKITKRGQNVTFRCDPISEHNRLYWYRQTLGQGPEFLTYFQNEAQLEKSRLLSDRFSAERPKGSFSTLEIQRTEQGDSAMYLCASSSPPPGTEAFFGQGTRLTVV.

The chain joins TRBV6-2 or TRBV6-3 to TRBJ1-4; D may be TRBD1 (5 bases). The V and J ends lost 0 bases and 4 bases respectively, with 12 bases between them. Germline CDR1 reads MNHEY; CDR2 reads SVGEGT. The CDR3 has 16 amino acids. Here the CDR3 reads CASSYSSTELNEKLFF. The CDR3 DNA sequence: TGTGCCAGCAGTTACTCGTCGACAGAACTTAATGAAAAACTGTTTTTT.

The CDR3 nucleotides read TGTGCCAGTAGTATATTCGGGGGGCGGACTGAAGCTTTCTTT. Translation: CASSIFGGRTEAFF. The V and J genes are TRBV19 and TRBJ1-1, with D tentatively TRBD1 (6 bases). V shed 2 bases and J shed 5 bases, with 12 bases lying between them. Germline loops: CDR1 LNHDA, CDR2 SQIVND (reference sequence). The CDR3 contains 14 residues.

The rearrangement uses TRBV13 and TRBJ2-7; 8 bases are a match to TRBD1. The CDR3 spans 13 residues. Trimming cost V 6 bases and J 7 bases; bases outside gene matches: 8. CDR1 and CDR2 (germline): PRHDT, FYEKMQ (reference sequence). CDR3 sequence reads: CASRRTGQREQYF. The CDR3 DNA reads as TGTGCCAGCAGACGGACAGGGCAACGGGAGCAGTACTTC.